This T cell receptor beta chain was captured in a study of cytomegalovirus exposure and HLA in healthy donors. Across the study: Unique TCR beta sequences numbering some 110 million came from 150 million to 200 million T cells in an earlier analysis. Study results and limitations: A later analysis found common viral pathogens apparently linked to several of the most significant clusters. A previous analysis found most TCR beta V segments productive roughly 87% or roughly 30% of the time.

For this clone: Its antigen remains unidentified.

Primers included in the PCR were 60 Vbeta and 13 Jbeta primers. Using immunoSEQ multiplex PCR, the repertoire was profiled, and TCRdb retains in-frame clones only, with some absent. The sample lists 100,000 to 150,000 clones; approximately 70% were seen once. The trim removed 6 bases at V and 7 bases at J, leaving 7 bases unmatched. Germline V gene data show CDR1 as SQVTM and CDR2 as ANQGSEA. CDR3 size: 14 residues. The sequenced sample was PBMCs. The sequence came from a woman aged 55-70 years in good health and CMV-seropositive. The chain uses TRBV29-1 and TRBJ2-3; 13 bases match TRBD2. The CDR3 reads CSVRTSGGTHTQYF. Written as DNA, the CDR3 is TGCAGCGTGCGGACTAGCGGGGGCACCCATACGCAGTATTTT.